This section outlines one T cell receptor (beta chain) sequence together with its context. Its cognate antigen is unknown. The source of the sample is a study of cytomegalovirus exposure and HLA in healthy donors. Study conclusions and caveats: Equally common other TCR beta chains were less clonally expanded than HLA-associated ones, a later analysis found. There were over 150 TCR beta chains listed as cytomegalovirus-associated.

CDR3 size: 15 residues. Germline values: CDR1 SGHDN, CDR2 FVKESK. V dropped 5 bases and J dropped 3; count of bases not matched to a gene: 5. Researchers ran the PCR with 60 Vbeta and 13 Jbeta primers. Assay: immunoSEQ multiplex PCR; the TCRdb copy retains only in-frame clones and omits some. The specimen's table records roughly 110,000 clones. Sequencing was performed on PBMCs. The clonotype comes from a man between 35 and 55 years old in good health and CMV-seropositive. The chain combines TRBV14 with TRBJ2-1; 9 bases map to TRBD2. The CDR3 nucleotides read TGTGCCAGCAGCTCCGGGACTAGCATCTACAATGAGCAGTTCTTC. It is translated as CASSSGTSIYNEQFF.